A single sample is the source of the 23 T cell receptor beta chains below, sequenced in a study of a mutant IDH1 vaccine in newly diagnosed glioma. These TCRs' antigens remain unknown. The time point was: week 23, last vaccination. Each dose of the vaccine consisted of 300 ug of mutant IDH1 20-mer peptide, with topical imiquimod. Only in-frame clones appear in the TCRdb table, and some are missing; sequencing was by immunoSEQ multiplex PCR. In the table there are around 56,000 clones, about 81% of which are singletons. This specimen consisted of PBMCs, obtained from a glioma patient whose treatment included an IDH1 peptide vaccine. Receptors originate from a middle-aged woman with glioma. Some clones in this sample may be carry-over from other donors' samples.

The V and J genes are TRBV5-1 and TRBJ2-7; the match to TRBD1 covers 10 bases. The V segment lost 4 bases and the J segment 5 bases; nucleotides outside the gene matches: 9. The germline gives CDR1 SGHRS, CDR2 YFSETQ. The length of the CDR3 is 15 residues. Here the CDR3 reads CASSQPGTGVNEQYF. The CDR3 DNA sequence: TGCGCCAGCAGCCAACCCGGGACAGGGGTCAACGAGCAGTACTTC.

The chain uses TRBV30 and TRBJ2-7; D may be TRBD1 or TRBD2 (6 bases each). This CDR3 spans 13 amino acids. V was cut by 2 bases and J by 2 bases, with 10 bases left in between. In germline, CDR1 is GTSNPN, CDR2 SVGIG (reference sequence). The CDR3 DNA is TGTGCCTGGAGTTGGGGGGCGACCTACGAGCAGTACTTC. Translation gives CAWSWGATYEQYF.

This clone was counted only a few times. The J gene is TRBJ2-2, the V gene TRBV5-1; D not resolved. The CDR3 spans 16 residues. Germline lookup yields CDR1 SGHRS and CDR2 YFSETQ. Trimming left V 0 bases short and J 0 bases short, with 9 bases between. This CDR3 reads CASSLVGSANTGELFF. In DNA, the CDR3 is TGCGCCAGCAGCTTGGTCGGCAGCGCGAACACCGGGGAGCTGTTTTTT.

The gene calls are TRBV5-4 and TRBJ1-3; 7 positions agree with TRBD1. Germline lookup yields CDR1 SGHNT and CDR2 YYREEE (reference sequence). CDR3 size: 15 residues. Losses at the gene ends were 4 bases for V and 4 bases for J; bases not matched to a gene: 8. This CDR3 reads CASSPSMGQGNTIYF. The CDR3 DNA is TGTGCCAGCAGCCCGAGTATGGGACAGGGAAACACCATATATTTT.

The chain combines TRBV5-1 with TRBJ1-2; no definite D call. Germline loops: CDR1 SGHRS, CDR2 YFSETQ. The V and J ends lost 0 bases and 7 bases respectively, with 10 bases between them. The CDR3 covers 13 residues. The CDR3 spells CASSLAEARGYTF. The CDR3 DNA is TGCGCCAGCAGCTTGGCTGAGGCGCGTGGCTACACCTTC.

J is TRBJ2-1 and V is TRBV10-2; D ambiguous. CDR1 and CDR2 (germline): WSHSY, SAAADI. V lost 7 bases to trimming and J lost 5 bases, with 12 bases between them. The length of the CDR3 is 13 residues. The CDR3 region has the DNA TGCGCCAGCATAGGTAGCAGCCACAATGAGCAGTTCTTC. It is translated as CASIGSSHNEQFF.

The table lists this clone with a few counts. V gene TRBV6-1 combines with J gene TRBJ2-1; 7 bases agree with TRBD1. Per germline, CDR1 MNHNS and CDR2 SASEGT. J was trimmed by 0 bases and V by 7 bases; bases with no gene match: 6. The CDR3 consists of 15 residues. CDR3 nucleotide sequence: TGTGCCAGCAACCCAGGGGGTAGCTCCTACAATGAGCAGTTCTTC. Translation: CASNPGGSSYNEQFF.

The rearrangement joins TRBV7-2 to TRBJ2-1; TRBD2 aligns across 11 bases. The CDR3 length is 16 residues. The trim removed 3 bases at V and 4 bases at J, leaving 5 bases unmatched. The germline V gene encodes CDR1 SGHTA and CDR2 FQGNSA. CDR3 in DNA: TGTGCCAGCAGCTTCCTGACTAGCGGGGCATACAATGAGCAGTTCTTC. The encoded protein is CASSFLTSGAYNEQFF.

This clone was counted a single time. V gene TRBV5-1 combines with J gene TRBJ1-3, with TRBD1 as a possible D gene (6 bases). V was clipped by 4 bases and J by 0 bases, with 11 bases between them. The CDR3 covers 15 residues. Per germline, CDR1 SGHRS and CDR2 YFSETQ. CDR3 DNA: TGCGCCAGCAGCAGGACAGTGAGCTCTGGAAACACCATATATTTT. It codes for CASSRTVSSGNTIYF.

The rearrangement joins TRBV7-2 to TRBJ1-2; 8 nucleotides agree with TRBD1. Germline-derived CDR1 and CDR2 are SGHTA and FQGNSA. V was pared by 10 bases and J by 5 bases, with 9 bases of the junction left unmatched. The CDR3 is 13 amino acids. The DNA of the CDR3 is TGTGCCACGATCAGGCAGGGGGCTTATGGCTACACCTTC. Translated: CATIRQGAYGYTF.

The chain combines TRBV7-9 with TRBJ2-7, with 8 nucleotides matching TRBD1. V shed 3 bases and J 2 bases; nucleotides not matched to a gene: 9. This CDR3 region has 16 residues. The germline gives CDR1 SEHNR, CDR2 FQNEAQ (reference sequence). The CDR3 DNA sequence: TGTGCCAGCAGCTTCTCTCGGACAGGGATCCCCTACGAGCAGTACTTC. Translated, it gives CASSFSRTGIPYEQYF.

This clone was detected only once. The chain joins TRBV9 to TRBJ1-2, with a weak D call TRBD1 (5 bases). The CDR3 consists of 12 residues. CDR1 and CDR2 (germline): SGDLS, YYNGEE. V gave up 3 bases and J gave up 7 bases, with 10 bases separating them. The CDR3 DNA sequence: TGTGCCAGCAGCGGGGGGGAGGCTGGCTACACCTTC. It encodes CASSGGEAGYTF.

This chain joins TRBV6-6 and TRBJ1-1; 8 positions match TRBD1. The germline V gene has CDR1 MNHNY and CDR2 SVGAGI (reference sequence). V dropped 5 bases and J dropped 1; count of bases not matched to a gene: 6. There are 15 residues in the CDR3. The CDR3 here is CASSPLDRGNTEAFF. In DNA, the CDR3 is TGTGCCAGCAGTCCCCTCGACAGGGGGAACACTGAAGCTTTCTTT.

CDR3 DNA: TGTGCCTGGAGTGTGGGGGAACTAGCGGGGTCCAATGAGCAGTTCTTC. Translating gives CAWSVGELAGSNEQFF. The chain combines TRBV30 with TRBJ2-1; 10 nucleotides match TRBD2. CDR1 and CDR2 (germline): GTSNPN, SVGIG (reference sequence). This CDR3 region has 16 residues. V dropped 0 bases and J dropped 6; count of bases not matched to a gene: 8.

By share, this clone ranks as medium-sized (0.01 to 0.1%). The chain carries TRBV18 and TRBJ1-2, with D hard to call. The CDR3 covers 13 residues. CDR1 is KGHSH, CDR2 LQKENI, per germline. V was pared by 2 bases and J by 2 bases, with 6 bases between. CDR3 DNA sequence: TGTGCCAGCTCACCAGGCGGAAACTATGGCTACACCTTC. It codes for CASSPGGNYGYTF.

The rearrangement joins TRBV4-3 to TRBJ2-3, with D perhaps given as TRBD1 or TRBD2 (6 bases each). This CDR3 comprises 15 residues. From germline, CDR1 is LGHNA and CDR2 YSLEER. Trimming removed 4 bases at V and 5 bases at J, with 16 bases between. The CDR3: CASSRRGFEGDTQYF. CDR3 nucleotide sequence: TGCGCCAGCAGCCGGAGGGGGTTTGAGGGAGATACGCAGTATTTT.

The chain is built from TRBV14 and TRBJ1-2; 11 bases agree with TRBD1. This CDR3 region has 14 residues. The ends lost 1 base at V and 7 bases at J; junction bases unmatched: 2. Germline V gives CDR1 SGHDN, CDR2 FVKESK. The CDR3 DNA sequence: TGTGCCAGCAGCCAAGGGACAGGGGGCTTTGGCTACACCTTC. This gives the protein CASSQGTGGFGYTF.

J is TRBJ1-2 and V is TRBV6-5, with a tentative D call TRBD1 (6 bases). Germline CDR1 and CDR2: MNHEY and SVGAGI. The CDR3 has 15 amino acids. V dropped 4 bases and J dropped 3 bases, with 15 bases sitting between them. The CDR3 coding sequence is TGTGCCAGCAGTTCCCCGAGGGGGGGGGACTATGGCTACACCTTC. Translation gives CASSSPRGGDYGYTF.

The chain has TRBV5-1 and TRBJ2-5; tentatively, D is TRBD2 (6 bases). The V and J ends lost 1 base and 5 bases respectively, with 15 bases between them. The V gene's germline CDR1 is SGHRS and CDR2 YFSETQ. The CDR3 is made up of 15 amino acids. The CDR3 here is CASSLRGARRETQYF. The DNA for the CDR3 is TGCGCCAGCAGCTTGCGCGGGGCCCGTCGGGAGACCCAGTACTTC.

The chain recombines TRBV7-9 with TRBJ1-4; D not certain. CDR1 is SEHNR and CDR2 is FQNEAQ in the germline V gene (reference sequence). V gave up 1 base and J gave up 8 bases, with 17 bases separating them. The CDR3 consists of 16 residues. DNA for the CDR3: TGTGCCAGCAGCTTAGTGGTTGGAACCCGAATCGAAAAACTGTTTTTT. Translated: CASSLVVGTRIEKLFF.

This clone showed up just a few times. This chain connects TRBV19 to TRBJ1-1; D gene ambiguous. The CDR3 has 14 amino acids. V was cut by 1 base and J by 1 base, with 7 bases left in between. Germline lookup yields CDR1 LNHDA and CDR2 SQIVND (reference sequence). The CDR3 DNA is TGTGCCAGTAGTATAGTGGTGGGGAACACTGAAGCTTTCTTT. It encodes CASSIVVGNTEAFF.

The rearrangement uses TRBV6-1 and TRBJ2-3; D perhaps matches TRBD1 (5 bases). V was trimmed by 2 bases and J by 2 bases, leaving 11 bases between them. The CDR3 extends over 15 amino acids. In germline, CDR1 is MNHNS, CDR2 SASEGT. CDR3 amino acids: CASSERGSDTDTQYF. The CDR3, as DNA: TGTGCCAGCAGTGAAAGGGGCTCGGACACAGATACGCAGTATTTT.

V gene TRBV5-6 combines with J gene TRBJ2-3, with no clear D. This CDR3 is 17 amino acids long. V lost 0 bases, J lost 1 base, and 15 bases lay in between. Germline CDR1 is SGHDT and CDR2 is YYEEEE. The CDR3 DNA reads as TGTGCCAGCAGCTTGGGGGCGCTGGGTCCCCGCACAGATACGCAGTATTTT. It yields the protein CASSLGALGPRTDTQYF.